The rows below give T cell receptor beta chains drawn from one sample of a study of post-analysis software for immune sequencing data. TCRdb re-analysed the PCR reads in MiXCR, keeping a single row per CDR3 protein. The table has 750,000 to 950,000 distinct CDR3 sequences, about 50% seen once. Material: blood. These receptors all come from a girl between 10 and 17 years old with multiple sclerosis. CDR3s include the opening cysteine and the closing phenylalanine or tryptophan. Each record gives: clone size, V gene, J gene, D gene, CDR3 DNA, CDR3 protein. A D gene is named only where the DNA matches it firmly. Not all rows give a size; the values are once, few, many and, for expanded clones, a class.

size: -
V: TRBV7-6
J: TRBJ2-5
D: TRBD2
DNA: TGTGCCAGCAGCCGTGGGACTAGCGGGGGGAGTCGAGAGACCCAGTACTTC
CDR3: CASSRGTSGGSRETQYF

size: few
V: TRBV3-1
J: TRBJ2-7
D: -
DNA: TGTGCCAGCAGCTCGCCCACGAGCGGAGCCTACGAGCAGTACTTC
CDR3: CASSSPTSGAYEQYF

size: few
V: TRBV20-1
J: TRBJ2-5
D: -
DNA: TGCAGTGCTAAGACACCGTACCAAGAGACCCAGTACTTC
CDR3: CSAKTPYQETQYF

size: -
V: TRBV20-1
J: TRBJ2-7
D: TRBD2
DNA: TGCAGTGCTAAAGATACTAGCGGGAGGGCCTACGAGCAGTACTTC
CDR3: CSAKDTSGRAYEQYF

size: few
V: TRBV3-1
J: TRBJ2-5
D: -
DNA: TGTGCCAGCAGCCACCTTACAGGGTTCGGGGAGACCCAGTACTTC
CDR3: CASSHLTGFGETQYF

size: -
V: TRBV7-9
J: TRBJ2-5
D: TRBD1
DNA: TGTGCCAGCAGCTTAGCGGCCAGGGACAGGGGACAAGAGACCCAGTACTTC
CDR3: CASSLAARDRGQETQYF

size: -
V: TRBV5-6
J: TRBJ1-6
D: -
DNA: TGTGCCAGCAGCTTGGGGGGTATCGATAATTCACCCCCCCACTTT
CDR3: CASSLGGIDNSPPHF

size: -
V: TRBV10-3
J: TRBJ2-3
D: TRBD2
DNA: TGTGCCGCCTCAAGACAGCGGGACGGCACAGATACGCAGTATTTT
CDR3: CAASRQRDGTDTQYF

size: once
V: TRBV2
J: TRBJ2-1
D: TRBD2
DNA: TGTGCCAACGGGAACGCGGGAGGGCCGAATGAGCAGTTCTTC
CDR3: CANGNAGGPNEQFF

size: -
V: TRBV7-2
J: TRBJ2-7
D: -
DNA: TGTGCCAGCAGCTCCCAGACGGGTACCTACGAGCAGTACTTC
CDR3: CASSSQTGTYEQYF

size: -
V: TRBV5-1
J: TRBJ2-5
D: TRBD2
DNA: TGCGCCGGCAGCTTGGCGGGGGTTACAGAGAAAGAGACCCAGTACTTC
CDR3: CAGSLAGVTEKETQYF

size: -
V: TRBV5-1
J: TRBJ1-4
D: -
DNA: TGCGCCAGCAGCCAGCGGTGGGCGACTAATGAAAAACTGTTTTTT
CDR3: CASSQRWATNEKLFF

size: -
V: TRBV20-1
J: TRBJ2-7
D: TRBD2
DNA: TGCAGTGCTTTGACTAGCGGACTTTACGAGCAGTACTTC
CDR3: CSALTSGLYEQYF

size: -
V: TRBV7-2
J: TRBJ2-5
D: -
DNA: TGTGCCAGCAGCTTATCGATGGGAGAGACCCAGTACTTC
CDR3: CASSLSMGETQYF

size: few
V: TRBV20-1
J: TRBJ2-5
D: TRBD1
DNA: TGCAGTGCTAGAGGATACGGGACAGCGCAAGAGACCCAGTACTTC
CDR3: CSARGYGTAQETQYF

size: -
V: TRBV29-1
J: TRBJ2-5
D: -
DNA: TGCAGCGTTTCCCCCGGGGGGCTCCAAGAGACCCAGTACTTC
CDR3: CSVSPGGLQETQYF

size: -
V: TRBV7-9
J: TRBJ2-3
D: TRBD2
DNA: TGTGCCAGCAGCTTAGATTCTAGCGGGGGATTGGATACGCAGTATTTT
CDR3: CASSLDSSGGLDTQYF

size: -
V: TRBV7-6
J: TRBJ2-3
D: TRBD2
DNA: TGTGCCAGCAGCTCGACTAGCGGGAGGGGATGGGATACGCAGTATTTT
CDR3: CASSSTSGRGWDTQYF

size: -
V: TRBV25-1
J: TRBJ1-2
D: TRBD1
DNA: TGTGCCAGCAGTGACCGAGACAGGGATGGCTACACCTTC
CDR3: CASSDRDRDGYTF

size: -
V: TRBV6-6
J: TRBJ2-5
D: TRBD1
DNA: TGTGCCAGCAGCCCTGGGACAGGGGGATCTGAGACCCAGTACTTC
CDR3: CASSPGTGGSETQYF

size: few
V: TRBV20-1
J: TRBJ1-1
D: -
DNA: TGCAGTGCTAGGATAGTTTCGAACACTGAAGCTTTCTTT
CDR3: CSARIVSNTEAFF

size: -
V: TRBV7-9
J: TRBJ2-7
D: -
DNA: TGTGCCAGCACCGGGGTTACCCTCTACGAGCAGTACTTC
CDR3: CASTGVTLYEQYF

size: few
V: TRBV2
J: TRBJ2-7
D: -
DNA: TGTGCCAGCCGGACAGATACCTACGAGCAGTACTTC
CDR3: CASRTDTYEQYF

size: once
V: TRBV15
J: TRBJ1-1
D: -
DNA: TGTGCCACCAGCAGAGGCAGTGGAGGGCCGAACACTGAAGCTTTCTTT
CDR3: CATSRGSGGPNTEAFF

size: few
V: TRBV20-1
J: TRBJ2-7
D: TRBD2
DNA: TGCAGTGCTAGAGGAGGGCTAGCGGGATATGGCTACGAGCAGTACTTC
CDR3: CSARGGLAGYGYEQYF

size: few
V: TRBV6-6
J: TRBJ1-5
D: -
DNA: TGTGCCACCTCTCGGACGGACAATCAGCCCCAGCATTTT
CDR3: CATSRTDNQPQHF

size: -
V: TRBV6-1
J: TRBJ2-1
D: TRBD2
DNA: TGTGCCAGCAGGAACGGCCGGGGGGACCGATCCTACAATGAGCAGTTCTTC
CDR3: CASRNGRGDRSYNEQFF

size: -
V: TRBV10-3
J: TRBJ2-3
D: TRBD1
DNA: TGTGCCATCAGTGATTTCACGACAGGGGGCCGGGATACGCAGTATTTT
CDR3: CAISDFTTGGRDTQYF

size: -
V: TRBV27
J: TRBJ2-1
D: -
DNA: TGTGCCAGCAGTTTCATGGACCGCAATGAGCAGTTCTTC
CDR3: CASSFMDRNEQFF

size: -
V: TRBV20-1
J: TRBJ2-1
D: TRBD2
DNA: TGCAGTGCTAGCGGGAGGGCCAATGAGCAGTTCTTC
CDR3: CSASGRANEQFF

size: -
V: TRBV7-6
J: TRBJ2-7
D: TRBD2
DNA: TGTGCCAGCAGCTTGACGGGACTAGCGGGAGTCGGTGGCGAGCAGTACTTC
CDR3: CASSLTGLAGVGGEQYF

size: -
V: TRBV27
J: TRBJ1-2
D: -
DNA: TGTGCCAGCAGCCCTCGCCGGCTGGGAGGGCGAGGCTATGGCTACACCTTC
CDR3: CASSPRRLGGRGYGYTF

size: few
V: TRBV4-1
J: TRBJ2-3
D: -
DNA: TGCGCCAGCAGCCAAGAGGGCATAGATACGCAGTATTTT
CDR3: CASSQEGIDTQYF

size: many
V: TRBV20-1
J: TRBJ1-2
D: -
DNA: TGCAGTGCCAGCAGTCGGGGTAACTATGGCTACACCTTC
CDR3: CSASSRGNYGYTF

size: -
V: TRBV6-2/TRBV6-3
J: TRBJ2-3
D: TRBD2
DNA: TGTGCCAGCAGCCGGTGGGGTAGCGGGAGTACTGATACGCAGTATTTT
CDR3: CASSRWGSGSTDTQYF

size: few
V: TRBV7-6
J: TRBJ2-5
D: -
DNA: TGTGCCAGCAGCTCCTCTCTGTGGGCCAAAGAGACCCAGTACTTC
CDR3: CASSSSLWAKETQYF

size: -
V: TRBV12-3/TRBV12-4
J: TRBJ2-7
D: TRBD2
DNA: TGTGCCAGCAGTTTACGACTAGCGGGAGGCCGGGAGCAGTACTTC
CDR3: CASSLRLAGGREQYF

size: few
V: TRBV20-1
J: TRBJ2-1
D: -
DNA: TGCAGTGCTAGATTCGTGTTTGGGTCTAGCAATGAGCAGTTCTTC
CDR3: CSARFVFGSSNEQFF

size: -
V: TRBV6-1
J: TRBJ2-7
D: -
DNA: TGTGCCAGCAGTGAGGTGGGGCTCTCTACCTACGAGCAGTACTTC
CDR3: CASSEVGLSTYEQYF

size: few
V: TRBV7-6
J: TRBJ2-7
D: -
DNA: TGTGCCAGCAGCCCACAGGGACTTTCACCCTACGAGCAGTACTTC
CDR3: CASSPQGLSPYEQYF

size: -
V: TRBV19
J: TRBJ1-2
D: TRBD1
DNA: TGTGCCAGTAGTATCCGCGTGACAGGGGATTGGTATGGCTACACCTTC
CDR3: CASSIRVTGDWYGYTF

size: -
V: TRBV10-3
J: TRBJ1-4
D: -
DNA: TGTGCCATCAGTGAGTCGAGGCAGGGGAGTGAAAAACTGTTTTTT
CDR3: CAISESRQGSEKLFF

size: -
V: TRBV27
J: TRBJ2-3
D: TRBD1
DNA: TGTGCCAGCGCCGATTTGGCAGGGGGCGCAGATACGCAGTATTTT
CDR3: CASADLAGGADTQYF

size: few
V: TRBV20-1
J: TRBJ1-2
D: -
DNA: TGCAGTGCCCGCGGGAGGGACAAATACTATGGCTACACCTTC
CDR3: CSARGRDKYYGYTF

size: once
V: TRBV5-1
J: TRBJ2-7
D: -
DNA: TGCGCCAGCAGCTTGGACACAGAGAGGGAGCAGTACTTC
CDR3: CASSLDTEREQYF

size: -
V: TRBV14
J: TRBJ2-7
D: -
DNA: TGTGCCAGCAGCCACGGGGGGCTAGCTCGGTACGAGCAGTACTTC
CDR3: CASSHGGLARYEQYF

size: -
V: TRBV12-3/TRBV12-4
J: TRBJ2-7
D: TRBD2
DNA: TGTGCCAGCAGTCCCACCGGGACTAGGCCTCGGGAGCAGTACTTC
CDR3: CASSPTGTRPREQYF

size: -
V: TRBV7-2
J: TRBJ2-3
D: -
DNA: TGTGCCAGCAGCGCCCGACTGGGCATACGCACAGATACGCAGTATTTT
CDR3: CASSARLGIRTDTQYF

size: -
V: TRBV5-1
J: TRBJ2-6
D: -
DNA: TGCGCCAGCAGCTTGACAGGGCAAAGGACTGGGGCCAACGTCCGGACTTTC
CDR3: CASSLTGQRTGANVRTF

size: few
V: TRBV10-3
J: TRBJ1-2
D: -
DNA: TGTGCCATCATGGGTGGATTTAACTATGGCTACACCTTC
CDR3: CAIMGGFNYGYTF

size: -
V: TRBV6-4
J: TRBJ2-2
D: -
DNA: TGTGCCAGCAGTCCATTGGGGAGGTCGAACACCGGGGAGCTGTTTTTT
CDR3: CASSPLGRSNTGELFF

size: -
V: TRBV5-1
J: TRBJ2-1
D: -
DNA: TGCGCCAGCAGCCCCTTCCCCGACAGGAGCTCCTACAATGAGCAGTTCTTC
CDR3: CASSPFPDRSSYNEQFF